What follows are 26 T cell receptor beta chains derived from one specimen sequenced in a study of Graves' ophthalmopathy and Graves' hyperthyroidism (dated by TCRdb to 2016 to 2018). Sequencing used an Illumina HiSeq 2000. TCR beta CDR3 regions were amplified from RNA transcripts for repertoire sequencing. The first round of RT-PCR was done with HTBI primers and the Qiagen OneStep RT-PCR kit, and was followed by a second round of multiplex PCR, then size selection and purification. The public reads were run again by TCRdb, first through fastp at Q25 and then through MiXCR, and only productive beta chains were kept. CDR3 protein duplicates are merged, each entry listing the most common genes and DNA. For this sample the table gives some 1.1 million distinct CDR3 sequences, of which around a third were detected only once. The ten largest clonotypes hold around 10% of the sample. The source material was peripheral blood or thyroid tissue (not recorded which). These receptor sequences come from an adult man with Graves' hyperthyroidism.

The J gene is TRBJ2-3, the V gene TRBV7-2, with D perhaps matching TRBD1 (6 bases). This CDR3 has 15 amino acids. Trimming pared 2 bases from V and 11 bases from J, leaving 20 bases between. Germline loops: CDR1 SGHTA, CDR2 FQGNSA. For the CDR3, the DNA is TGTGCCAGCAGCTTAATGGTACAGGGACGAGCGAAGCAGTATTTT. Protein sequence: CASSLMVQGRAKQYF.

Comments on this clonotype: Sequence at one end of the junction differs from germline and may be a read error. The V call is TRBV29-1, the J call TRBJ2-7, with D possibly TRBD2 on 5 matching bases. The CDR3 totals 12 residues. Germline V CDR1 and CDR2: SQVTM, ANQGSEA. CDR3 residues: CSVEVGGESQNF. In DNA, the CDR3 is TGCAGCGTTGAAGTCGGTGGGGAGTCCCAGAACTTC.

The chain is built from TRBV14 and TRBJ2-3; D ambiguous. CDR3 length: 17 amino acids. Trimming removed 4 bases from V and 0 bases from J, with 17 bases in between. In germline, CDR1 is SGHDN, CDR2 FVKESK. The CDR3 protein is CASSRNTAFSSTDTQYF. For the CDR3, the DNA is TGTGCCAGCAGCCGTAACACCGCCTTTTCTAGCACAGATACGCAGTATTTT.

J is TRBJ2-7 and V is TRBV29-1, with 7 bases lining up with TRBD1. The CDR3 runs 14 residues. J lost 3 bases, V lost 7 bases, and 12 bases had no gene match. The germline V gene encodes CDR1 SQVTM and CDR2 ANQGSEA. The CDR3 loop reads CSAIQPGQNYEQYF. The CDR3 bases are TGCAGCGCGATTCAGCCGGGACAGAACTACGAGCAGTACTTC.

This chain links TRBV25-1 with TRBJ2-5; TRBD1 matches at 8 bases. The CDR3 length is 13 residues. Germline CDR1 is MGHDK and CDR2 is SYGVNS. The V segment lost 8 bases and the J segment 5 bases; nucleotides outside the gene matches: 7. The CDR3 loop reads CASGRTGTETQYF. DNA of the CDR3: TGTGCCAGCGGACGGACAGGGACGGAGACCCAGTACTTC.

V gene TRBV25-1 combines with J gene TRBJ1-6, with D tentatively TRBD1 (5 bases). The V gene lost 6 bases and the J gene lost 6 bases, with 15 bases spanning the gap. The CDR3 contains 15 residues. Germline-derived CDR1 and CDR2 are MGHDK and SYGVNS. The CDR3 is CASSPGEGTNSPLHF. As DNA, the CDR3 is TGTGCCAGCAGCCCGGGCGAGGGGACTAATTCACCCCTCCACTTT.

In its sample, this clonotype was seen once. The rearrangement joins TRBV29-1 to TRBJ1-2; TRBD1 agrees at 11 bases. J gave up 2 bases and V 4 bases, and 6 bases lay outside the gene matches. Germline V CDR1 and CDR2: SQVTM, ANQGSEA. The CDR3 extends over 15 amino acids. CDR3 sequence reads: CSVVAGTGGNYGYTF. In DNA, the CDR3 is TGCAGCGTTGTAGCCGGGACAGGGGGGAACTATGGCTACACCTTC. Full variable domain (rest looked up from reference TRBV29-1 and TRBJ1-2): SAVISQKPSRDICQRGTSLTIQCQVDSQVTMMFWYRQQPGQSLTLIATANQGSEATYESGFVIDKFPISRPNLTFSTLTVSNMSPEDSSIYLCSVVAGTGGNYGYTFGSGTRLTVV.

This clonotype was counted many times. The chain is built from TRBV29-1 and TRBJ1-2, with D perhaps TRBD1 (5 bases). The V end lost 2 bases, the J end lost 0 bases, and 10 bases lay between the germline ends. This CDR3 comprises 14 residues. CDR1 SQVTM and CDR2 ANQGSEA come from the germline V gene. CDR3 residues: CSVERGTTNYGYTF. CDR3 DNA: TGCAGCGTTGAAAGGGGAACCACTAACTATGGCTACACCTTC.

This clonotype was seen at least ten times. This rearrangement joins TRBV15 to TRBJ2-5; TRBD1 is a possible D gene (5 bases). The CDR3 contains 13 residues. The V gene's germline CDR1 is LNHNV and CDR2 YYDKDF (reference sequence). V dropped 1 base and J dropped 2 bases, with 5 bases sitting between them. CDR3: CATSRGQQETQYF. The DNA for the CDR3 is TGTGCCACCAGCAGAGGACAGCAAGAGACCCAGTACTTC.

This clonotype has a count of ten or more. The V call is TRBV14, the J call TRBJ2-7; 7 bases fit TRBD1. The CDR3 length is 19 residues. V lost 3 bases to trimming and J lost 5 bases; unmatched junction nucleotides: 22. Germline CDR1 and CDR2: SGHDN and FVKESK. This chain's CDR3 is CASSHSAATGPWFGDEQYF. CDR3 nucleotide sequence: TGTGCCAGCAGCCACTCGGCGGCGACAGGGCCGTGGTTTGGGGACGAGCAGTACTTC.

V and J are TRBV7-9 and TRBJ2-2; 10 positions match TRBD2. J lost 7 bases, V lost 5 bases, and 10 bases had no gene match. This CDR3 contains 16 residues. Germline V gene sequence: CDR1 SEHNR, CDR2 FQNEAQ (reference sequence). The CDR3 DNA is TGTGCCAGCAGCGTCAAGCGGGAGGGCCATGTCGGGGAGCTGTTTTTT. As protein: CASSVKREGHVGELFF.

This chain joins TRBV7-2 and TRBJ2-7, with 8 nucleotides matching TRBD1. J gave up 3 bases and V 5 bases, and 18 bases lay outside the gene matches. The CDR3 length is 18 residues. CDR1 and CDR2 (germline): SGHTA, FQGNSA. The DNA for the CDR3 is TGTGCCAGCAGCCTCACCGGGACAGGCGAAGGGCGGCTCTACGAGCAGTACTTC. It translates to CASSLTGTGEGRLYEQYF.

The sample holds many counts of this clonotype. The CDR3 is CASSLQGSAYEQYF. The CDR3 bases are TGTGCCAGCAGCTTACAGGGGTCTGCCTACGAGCAGTACTTC. This chain connects TRBV7-9 to TRBJ2-7; a weak D match, TRBD1 (6 bases). Trimming pared 2 bases from V and 2 bases from J, leaving 10 bases between. In germline, CDR1 is SEHNR, CDR2 FQNEAQ (reference sequence). This CDR3 region has 14 residues.

CDR3 in amino acids: CASSRSPGPPVYEQYF. The CDR3 DNA reads TGTGCCAGCAGCCGTAGTCCGGGACCGCCCGTCTACGAGCAGTACTTC. The chain recombines TRBV11-2 with TRBJ2-7; either TRBD1 or TRBD2 may fit D (5 bases each). Germline assignment: CDR1 SGHAT and CDR2 FQNNGV. Trimming shortened V by 5 bases and J by 3 bases, and 20 bases separated the two germline ends. The CDR3 extends over 16 amino acids.

Many counts were recorded for this clonotype. The chain employs TRBV20-1 and TRBJ2-5, with D perhaps given as TRBD1 or TRBD2 (5 bases each). V was shortened by 5 bases and J by 0 bases, with 10 bases between the two germline ends. This CDR3 contains 13 residues. Looked up from germline, CDR1 is DFQATT and CDR2 is SNEGSKA (reference sequence). The CDR3 loop is CSAHPGHQETQYF. DNA for the CDR3: TGCAGTGCTCACCCGGGACACCAAGAGACCCAGTACTTC.

This clonotype occurred once. It may be a read error: a sequence one base away is much more abundant. V is TRBV12-3 or TRBV12-4 and J is TRBJ2-2; no clear D. The CDR3 sequence is 13 residues long. As DNA, the CDR3 is TGTGCCGGCAGTTCCCGAATCACCGGGGAGCTGTTTTTT. Protein sequence: CAGSSRITGELFF.

A remark on this clonotype: The CDR3 carries no conserved terminal phenylalanine or tryptophan, so it likely arises from a read error. The chain employs TRBV2 and TRBJ2-5; 7 nucleotides line up with TRBD1. Germline V gene lookup returns CDR1 SNHLY and CDR2 FYNNEI. This CDR3 has 14 amino acids. The CDR3 DNA sequence: TGTGCTAGCAGCTTAGGGACAGTCCAAGAGACCCAGTACATC. It translates to CASSLGTVQETQYI.

The chain links TRBV7-8 to TRBJ2-5; D might be TRBD1 (6 bases). Germline loops: CDR1 SGHVS, CDR2 FQNEAQ. This CDR3 has 14 residues. Trimming cost V 6 bases and J 5 bases, with 16 bases left between them. CDR3 loop: CASRKTGLGETQYF. In DNA, the CDR3 is TGTGCCAGCAGGAAAACAGGGCTGGGGGAGACCCAGTACTTC.

Details on this clonotype: Being one base from a much bigger clone, this may be a read error. The chain recombines TRBV6-4 with TRBJ1-2; no firm D call. Germline lookup yields CDR1 MRHNA and CDR2 SNTAGT. CDR3 length: 13 residues. CDR3 in amino acids: CASRTKDLYGHTF. The CDR3 DNA reads as TGTGCCAGCAGAACCAAAGACCTTTATGGCCACACCTTC.

This chain uses TRBV3-1 with TRBJ1-6, with D uncertain. The germline V and J ends were trimmed by 2 bases and 6 bases, with 11 bases remaining between them. Germline CDR1 is LGHDT and CDR2 is YNNKEL (reference sequence). CDR3 length: 15 amino acids. CDR3 nucleotide sequence: TGTGCCAGCAGCCAATTTGGGTTCGGTAATTCACCCCTCCACTTT. It is translated as CASSQFGFGNSPLHF.

The J gene is TRBJ1-4, the V gene TRBV7-2; no clear D. CDR1 and CDR2 (germline): SGHTA, FQGNSA. V was cut by 4 bases and J by 6 bases, with 9 bases left in between. The CDR3 is 13 residues long. In nucleotides, the CDR3 is TGTGCCAGCAGCTCAAGGTGGGATGAAAAACTGTTTTTT. Its translation: CASSSRWDEKLFF.

The rearrangement links TRBV5-1 to TRBJ2-1, with TRBD2 matching over 9 bases. The trim removed 5 bases at V and 0 bases at J, leaving 6 bases unmatched. The germline gives CDR1 SGHRS, CDR2 YFSETQ. This CDR3 comprises 16 residues. The CDR3: CASSLLAGNSYNEQFF. CDR3 nucleotides: TGCGCCAGCAGTCTGCTAGCGGGGAACTCCTACAATGAGCAGTTCTTC.

The chain carries TRBV9 and TRBJ1-4, with TRBD1 matching 8 bases. CDR3 size: 16 residues. V gave up 0 bases and J gave up 5 bases; unmatched junction bases: 6. The germline V gene has CDR1 SGDLS and CDR2 YYNGEE. The CDR3 DNA reads as TGTGCCAGCAGCGTAGAGGGGACAGGAGGGAATGAAAAACTGTTTTTT. As protein: CASSVEGTGGNEKLFF.

The chain uses TRBV29-1 and TRBJ1-2; 10 bases are a match to TRBD1. Trimming at V came to 7 bases and at J to 4 bases, leaving 12 bases not matched to a gene. Germline V gene lookup returns CDR1 SQVTM and CDR2 ANQGSEA. The CDR3 is made up of 15 amino acids. The CDR3 sequence: CSALDRGSLGYGYTF. CDR3 DNA: TGCAGCGCCTTGGACAGGGGGAGTCTAGGCTATGGCTACACCTTC.

This clonotype was recorded many times. The chain joins TRBV10-3 to TRBJ1-5, with 7 bases fitting TRBD1. Germline V CDR1 and CDR2: ENHRY, SYGVKD. The CDR3 covers 14 residues. The ends lost 5 bases at V and 2 bases at J; junction bases unmatched: 3. The CDR3 region has the DNA TGTGCCATCAGTTATACAGGGGGCAATCAGCCCCAGCATTTT. This codes for CAISYTGGNQPQHF.

The V gene is TRBV7-2, the J gene TRBJ1-5, with TRBD1 matching 8 bases. J gave up 16 bases and V 5 bases, and 22 bases lay outside the gene matches. Germline loops: CDR1 SGHTA, CDR2 FQGNSA. The CDR3 runs 16 residues. The CDR3 reads CASSPWTGQTGGVRHF. In DNA, the CDR3 is TGTGCCAGCAGCCCCTGGACAGGGCAAACCGGGGGCGTAAGACATTTT.